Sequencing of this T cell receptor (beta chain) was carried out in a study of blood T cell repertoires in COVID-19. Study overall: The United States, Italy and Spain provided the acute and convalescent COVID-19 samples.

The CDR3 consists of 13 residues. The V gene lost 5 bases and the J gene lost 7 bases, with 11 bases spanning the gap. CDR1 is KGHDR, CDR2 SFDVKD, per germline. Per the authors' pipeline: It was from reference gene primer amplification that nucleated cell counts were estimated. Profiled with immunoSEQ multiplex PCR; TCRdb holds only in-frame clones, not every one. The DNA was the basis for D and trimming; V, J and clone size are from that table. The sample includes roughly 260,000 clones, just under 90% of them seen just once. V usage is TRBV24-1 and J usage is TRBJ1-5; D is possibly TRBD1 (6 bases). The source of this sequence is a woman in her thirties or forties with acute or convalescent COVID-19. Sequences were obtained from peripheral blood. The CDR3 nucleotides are TGTGCCACCAGTGCAGGGGCAGGACAGCCCCAGCATTTT. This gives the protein CATSAGAGQPQHF.